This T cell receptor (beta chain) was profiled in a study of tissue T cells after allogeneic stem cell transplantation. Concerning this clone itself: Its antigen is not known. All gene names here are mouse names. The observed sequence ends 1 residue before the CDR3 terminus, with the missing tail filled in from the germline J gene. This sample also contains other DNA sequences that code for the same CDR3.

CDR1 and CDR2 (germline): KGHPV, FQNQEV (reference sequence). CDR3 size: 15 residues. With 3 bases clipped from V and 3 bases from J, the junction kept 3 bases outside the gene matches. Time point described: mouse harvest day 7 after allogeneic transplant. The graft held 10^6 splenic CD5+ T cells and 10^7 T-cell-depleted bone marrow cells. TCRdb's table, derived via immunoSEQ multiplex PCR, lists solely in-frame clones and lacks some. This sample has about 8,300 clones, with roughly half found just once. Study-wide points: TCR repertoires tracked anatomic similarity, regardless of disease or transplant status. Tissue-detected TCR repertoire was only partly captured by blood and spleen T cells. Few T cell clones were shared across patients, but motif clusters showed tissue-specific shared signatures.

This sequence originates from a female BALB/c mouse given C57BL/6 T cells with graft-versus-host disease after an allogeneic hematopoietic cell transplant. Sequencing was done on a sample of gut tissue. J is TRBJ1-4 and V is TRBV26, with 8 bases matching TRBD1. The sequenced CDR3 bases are TGTGCCAGCAGTCTCGGACAGGGACCCAACGAAAGATTATTT. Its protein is CASSLGQGPNERLF. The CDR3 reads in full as CASSLGQGPNERLFF.